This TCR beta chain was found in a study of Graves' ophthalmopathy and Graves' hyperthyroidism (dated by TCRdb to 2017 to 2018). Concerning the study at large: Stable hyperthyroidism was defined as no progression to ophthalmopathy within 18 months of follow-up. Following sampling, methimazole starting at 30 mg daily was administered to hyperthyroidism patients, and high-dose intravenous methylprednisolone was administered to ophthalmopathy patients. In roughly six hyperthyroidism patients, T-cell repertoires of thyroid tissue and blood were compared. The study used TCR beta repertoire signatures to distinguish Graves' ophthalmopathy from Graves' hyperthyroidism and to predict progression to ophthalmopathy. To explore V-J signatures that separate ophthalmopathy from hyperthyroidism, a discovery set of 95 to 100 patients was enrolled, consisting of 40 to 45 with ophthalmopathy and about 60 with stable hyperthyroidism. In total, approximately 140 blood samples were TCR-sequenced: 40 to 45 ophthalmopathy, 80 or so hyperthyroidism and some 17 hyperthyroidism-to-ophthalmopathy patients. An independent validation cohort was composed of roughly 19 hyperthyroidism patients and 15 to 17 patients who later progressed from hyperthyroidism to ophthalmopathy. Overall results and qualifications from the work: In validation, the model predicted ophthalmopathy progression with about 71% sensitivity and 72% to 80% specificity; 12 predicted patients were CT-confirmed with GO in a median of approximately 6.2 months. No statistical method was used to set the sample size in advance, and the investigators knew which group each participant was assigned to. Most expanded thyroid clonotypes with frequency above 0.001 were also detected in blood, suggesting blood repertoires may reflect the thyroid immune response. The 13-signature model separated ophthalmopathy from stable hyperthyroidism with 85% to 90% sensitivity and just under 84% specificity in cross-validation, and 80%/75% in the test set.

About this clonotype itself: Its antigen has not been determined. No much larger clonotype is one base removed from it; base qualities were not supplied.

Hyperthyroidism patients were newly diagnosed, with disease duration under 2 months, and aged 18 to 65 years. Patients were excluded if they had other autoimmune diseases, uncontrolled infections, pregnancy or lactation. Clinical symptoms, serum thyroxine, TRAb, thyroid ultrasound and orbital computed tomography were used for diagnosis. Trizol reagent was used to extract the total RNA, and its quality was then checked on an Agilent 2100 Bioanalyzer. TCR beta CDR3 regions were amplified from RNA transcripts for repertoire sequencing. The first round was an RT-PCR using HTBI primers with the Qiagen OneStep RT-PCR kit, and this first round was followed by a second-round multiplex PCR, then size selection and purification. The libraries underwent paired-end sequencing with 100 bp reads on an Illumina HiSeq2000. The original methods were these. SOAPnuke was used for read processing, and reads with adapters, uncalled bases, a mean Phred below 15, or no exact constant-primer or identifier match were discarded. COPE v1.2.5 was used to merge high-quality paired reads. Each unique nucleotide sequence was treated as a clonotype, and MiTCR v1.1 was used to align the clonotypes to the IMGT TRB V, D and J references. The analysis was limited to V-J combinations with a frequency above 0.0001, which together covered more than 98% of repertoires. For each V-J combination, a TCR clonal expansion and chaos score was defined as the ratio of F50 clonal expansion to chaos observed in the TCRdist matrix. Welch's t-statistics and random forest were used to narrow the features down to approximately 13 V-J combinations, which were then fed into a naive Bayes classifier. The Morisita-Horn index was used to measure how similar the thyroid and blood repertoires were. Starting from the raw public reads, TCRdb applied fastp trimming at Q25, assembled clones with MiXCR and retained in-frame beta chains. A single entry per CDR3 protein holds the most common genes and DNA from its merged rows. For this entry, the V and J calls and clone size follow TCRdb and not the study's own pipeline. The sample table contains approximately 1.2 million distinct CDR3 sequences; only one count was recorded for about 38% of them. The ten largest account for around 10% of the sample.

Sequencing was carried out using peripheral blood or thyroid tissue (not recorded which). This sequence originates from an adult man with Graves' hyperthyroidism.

The nucleotide sequence reads TGTGCCACCAGCAGCCGGGGCAGTGAAGCTTTCTTT. Its product reads: CATSSRGSEAFF. Recombination linked TRBV15 to TRBJ1-1; TRBD1 is a possible D gene, resting on 5 matching bases. V and J are truncated by 3 bases and 7 bases respectively, leaving an intervening sequence of 9 bases. The germline V gene (reference sequence) gives CDR1 as LNHNV and CDR2 as YYDKDF. Taken from cysteine to phenylalanine, the CDR3 has 12 residues. Just the 36-base CDR3 DNA is kept, in frame starting at base 1.